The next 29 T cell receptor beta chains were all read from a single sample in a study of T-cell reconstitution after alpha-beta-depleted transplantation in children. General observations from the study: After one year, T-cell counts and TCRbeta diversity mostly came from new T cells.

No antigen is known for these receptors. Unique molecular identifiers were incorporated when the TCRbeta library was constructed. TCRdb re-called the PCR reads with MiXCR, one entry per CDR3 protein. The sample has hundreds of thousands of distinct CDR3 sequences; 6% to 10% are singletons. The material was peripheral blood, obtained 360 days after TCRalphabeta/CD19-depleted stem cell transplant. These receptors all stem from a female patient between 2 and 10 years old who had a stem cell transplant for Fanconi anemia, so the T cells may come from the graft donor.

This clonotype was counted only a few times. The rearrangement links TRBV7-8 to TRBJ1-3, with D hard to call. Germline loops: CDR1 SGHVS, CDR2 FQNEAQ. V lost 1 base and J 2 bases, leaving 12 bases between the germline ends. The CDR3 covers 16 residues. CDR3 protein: CASSLVGQATGNTIYF. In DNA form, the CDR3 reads TGTGCCAGCAGCTTAGTAGGGCAGGCTACTGGAAACACCATATATTTT.

DNA for the CDR3: TGTGCCAGCAGTTACCCTAAGACCGGGACTGGGTCCCTTCCATATCAGCCCCAGCATTTT. Protein: CASSYPKTGTGSLPYQPQHF. This rearrangement joins TRBV6-2 or TRBV6-3 to TRBJ1-5, with TRBD1 as a possible D gene (5 bases). The CDR3 is 20 residues long. Germline lookup yields CDR1 MNHEY and CDR2 SVGEGT. V shed 2 bases and J shed 5 bases, with 28 bases lying between them.

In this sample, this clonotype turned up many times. CDR3 DNA: TGCAGTGCTAGAGAGTACACACACGGGGATTACACTGAAGCTTTCTTT. This gives the protein CSAREYTHGDYTEAFF. This rearrangement joins TRBV20-1 to TRBJ1-1; D gene ambiguous. Germline assignment: CDR1 DFQATT and CDR2 SNEGSKA (reference sequence). The CDR3 totals 16 residues. Trimming took 0 bases from V and 3 from J, leaving 17 bases between them.

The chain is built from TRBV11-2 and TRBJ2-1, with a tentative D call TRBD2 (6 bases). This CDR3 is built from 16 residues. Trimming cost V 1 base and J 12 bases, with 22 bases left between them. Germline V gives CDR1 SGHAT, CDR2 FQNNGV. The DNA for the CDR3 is TGTGCCAGCAGCTTAGGTGCTGGCGGGATGAGGATTCGGCAGTTCTTC. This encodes CASSLGAGGMRIRQFF. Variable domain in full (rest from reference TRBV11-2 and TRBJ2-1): EAGVAQSPRYKIIEKRQSVAFWCNPISGHATLYWYQQILGQGPKLLIQFQNNGVVDDSQLPKDRFSAERLKGVDSTLKIQPAKLEDSAVYLCASSLGAGGMRIRQFFGPGTRLTVL.

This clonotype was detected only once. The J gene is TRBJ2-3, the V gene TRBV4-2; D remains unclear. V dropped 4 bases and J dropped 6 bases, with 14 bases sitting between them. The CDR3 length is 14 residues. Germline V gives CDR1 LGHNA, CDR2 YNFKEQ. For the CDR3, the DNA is TGTGCCAGCAGCCCCGGGTTGGTCGACGATACGCAGTATTTT. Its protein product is CASSPGLVDDTQYF.

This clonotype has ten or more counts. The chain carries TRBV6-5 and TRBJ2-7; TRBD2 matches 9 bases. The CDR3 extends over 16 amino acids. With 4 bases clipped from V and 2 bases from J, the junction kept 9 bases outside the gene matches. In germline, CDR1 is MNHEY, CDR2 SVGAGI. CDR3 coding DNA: TGTGCCAGCAGTTCTTACCCGACTAGCGGCCCCTACGAGCAGTACTTC. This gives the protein CASSSYPTSGPYEQYF.

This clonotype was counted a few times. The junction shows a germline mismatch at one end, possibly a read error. The CDR3: CASSQGSRGGVF. The DNA for the CDR3 is TGTGCCAGCAGCCAAGGGTCCAGGGGGGGTGTCTTC. The chain couples TRBV14 to TRBJ2-1; either TRBD1 or TRBD2 may fit D (7 bases each). The germline V gene encodes CDR1 SGHDN and CDR2 FVKESK. This CDR3 is 12 amino acids long.

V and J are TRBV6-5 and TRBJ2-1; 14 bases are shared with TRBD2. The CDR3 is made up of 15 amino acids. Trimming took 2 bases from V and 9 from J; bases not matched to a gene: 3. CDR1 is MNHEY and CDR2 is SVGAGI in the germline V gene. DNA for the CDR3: TGTGCCAGCAGTTACGCCGGACTAGCGGGAGGTGAGCAGTTCTTC. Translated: CASSYAGLAGGEQFF.

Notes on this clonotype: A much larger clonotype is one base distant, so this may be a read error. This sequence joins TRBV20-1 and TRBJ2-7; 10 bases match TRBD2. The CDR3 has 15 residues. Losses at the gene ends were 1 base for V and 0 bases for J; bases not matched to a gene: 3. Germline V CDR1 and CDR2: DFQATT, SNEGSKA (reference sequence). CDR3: CSARVSGGLSYEQYV. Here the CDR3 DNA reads TGCAGTGCTAGAGTTAGCGGGGGGCTCTCCTACGAGCAGTACGTC.

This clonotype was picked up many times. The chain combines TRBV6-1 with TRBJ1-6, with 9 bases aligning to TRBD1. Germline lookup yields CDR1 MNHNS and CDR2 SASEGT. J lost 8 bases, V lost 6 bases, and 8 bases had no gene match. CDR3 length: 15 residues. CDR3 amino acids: CASSRGTGNYSPLHF. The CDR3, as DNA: TGTGCCAGCAGCCGGGGGACAGGGAATTATTCACCCCTCCACTTT.

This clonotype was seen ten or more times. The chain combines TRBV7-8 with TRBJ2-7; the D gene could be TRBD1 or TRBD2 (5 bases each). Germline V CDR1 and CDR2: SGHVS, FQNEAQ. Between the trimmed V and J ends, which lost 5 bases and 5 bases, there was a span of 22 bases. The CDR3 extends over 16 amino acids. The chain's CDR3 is CASSPGWDLSHHEQYF. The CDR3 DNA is TGTGCCAGCAGCCCGGGGTGGGACCTAAGCCACCACGAGCAGTACTTC.

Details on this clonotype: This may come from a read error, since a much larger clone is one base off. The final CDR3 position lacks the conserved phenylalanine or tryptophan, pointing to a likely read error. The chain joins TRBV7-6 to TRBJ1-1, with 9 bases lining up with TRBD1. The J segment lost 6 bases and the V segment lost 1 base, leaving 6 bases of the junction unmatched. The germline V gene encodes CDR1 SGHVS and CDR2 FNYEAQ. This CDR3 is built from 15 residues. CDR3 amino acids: CASSLGDRVLAEAFS. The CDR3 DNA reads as TGTGCCAGCAGCTTAGGGGACAGGGTACTCGCTGAAGCTTTCTCT.

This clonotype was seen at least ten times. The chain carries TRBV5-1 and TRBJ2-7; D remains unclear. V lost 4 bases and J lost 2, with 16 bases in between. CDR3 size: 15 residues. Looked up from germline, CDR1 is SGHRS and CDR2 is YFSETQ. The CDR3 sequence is CASSLQTAAAYEQYF. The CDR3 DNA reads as TGCGCCAGCAGCCTACAGACGGCCGCAGCCTACGAGCAGTACTTC.

CDR3 coding DNA: TGCGCCAGCAGCCAAGATCCCCCAGGGAGTTGGTTATCCGGGGAGCTGTTTTTT. It is translated as CASSQDPPGSWLSGELFF. The chain combines TRBV4-3 with TRBJ2-2, with D possibly called TRBD1 or TRBD2 (5 bases each). CDR1 and CDR2 from the germline V gene are LGHNA and YSLEER. The CDR3 runs to 18 residues. Deletions cut 0 bases from V and 6 bases from J, with 20 bases between.

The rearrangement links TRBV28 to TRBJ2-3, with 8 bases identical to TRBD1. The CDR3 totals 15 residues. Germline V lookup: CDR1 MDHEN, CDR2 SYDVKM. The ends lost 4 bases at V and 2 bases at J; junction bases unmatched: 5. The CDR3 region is CASSSRDRNTDTQYF. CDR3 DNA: TGTGCCAGCAGTTCCCGGGACAGGAACACAGATACGCAGTATTTT.

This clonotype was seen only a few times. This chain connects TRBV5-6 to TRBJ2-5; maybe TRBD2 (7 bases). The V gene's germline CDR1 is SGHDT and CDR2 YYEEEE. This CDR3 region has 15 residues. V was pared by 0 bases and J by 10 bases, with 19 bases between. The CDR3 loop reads CASSLETSRGSLQYF. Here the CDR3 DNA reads TGTGCCAGCAGCTTGGAGACTAGCAGGGGATCGCTCCAGTACTTC.

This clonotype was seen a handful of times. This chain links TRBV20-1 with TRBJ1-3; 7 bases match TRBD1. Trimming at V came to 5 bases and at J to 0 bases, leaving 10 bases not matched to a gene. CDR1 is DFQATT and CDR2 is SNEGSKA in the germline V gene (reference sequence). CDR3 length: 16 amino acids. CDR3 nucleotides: TGCAGTGCTGTTCCGGGACAGCTTCTCTCTGGAAACACCATATATTTT. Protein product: CSAVPGQLLSGNTIYF.

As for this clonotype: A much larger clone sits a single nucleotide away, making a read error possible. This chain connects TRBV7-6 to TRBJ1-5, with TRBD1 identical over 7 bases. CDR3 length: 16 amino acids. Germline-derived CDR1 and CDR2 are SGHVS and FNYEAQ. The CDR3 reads CVSSLNMGTVNQPQHF. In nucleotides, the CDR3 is TGTGTCAGCAGCTTAAATATGGGGACAGTAAATCAGCCCCAGCATTTT. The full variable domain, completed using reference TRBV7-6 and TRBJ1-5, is GAGVSQSPRYKVTKRGQDVALRCDPISGHVSLYWYRQALGQGPEFLTYFNYEAQQDKSGLPNDRFSAERPEGSISTLTIQRTEQRDSAMYRCVSSLNMGTVNQPQHFGDGTRLSIL.

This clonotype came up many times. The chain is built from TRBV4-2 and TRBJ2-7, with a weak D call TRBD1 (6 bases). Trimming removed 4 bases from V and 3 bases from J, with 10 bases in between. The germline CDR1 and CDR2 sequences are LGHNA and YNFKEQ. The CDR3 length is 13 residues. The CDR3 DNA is TGTGCCAGCAGCCCTCCGGACAGCTACGAGCAGTACTTC. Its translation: CASSPPDSYEQYF.

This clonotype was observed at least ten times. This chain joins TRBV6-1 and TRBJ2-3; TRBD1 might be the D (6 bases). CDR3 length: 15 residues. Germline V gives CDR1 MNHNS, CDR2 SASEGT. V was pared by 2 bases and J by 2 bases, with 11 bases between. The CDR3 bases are TGTGCCAGCAGTGAACAGGGGAGTCACACAGATACGCAGTATTTT. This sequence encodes CASSEQGSHTDTQYF.

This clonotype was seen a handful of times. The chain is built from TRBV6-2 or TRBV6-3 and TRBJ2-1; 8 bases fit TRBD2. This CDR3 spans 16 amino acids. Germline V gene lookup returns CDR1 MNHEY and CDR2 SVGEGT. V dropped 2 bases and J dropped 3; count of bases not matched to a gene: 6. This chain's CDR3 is CASSYGVLAGYNEQFF. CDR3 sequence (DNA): TGTGCCAGCAGTTACGGCGTCCTAGCGGGCTACAATGAGCAGTTCTTC.

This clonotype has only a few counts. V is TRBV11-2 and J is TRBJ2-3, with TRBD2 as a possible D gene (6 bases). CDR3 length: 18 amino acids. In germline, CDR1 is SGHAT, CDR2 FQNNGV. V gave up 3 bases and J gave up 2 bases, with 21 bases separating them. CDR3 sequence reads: CASSFPAGGLPFTDTQYF. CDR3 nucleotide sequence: TGTGCCAGCAGCTTCCCAGCCGGGGGACTTCCTTTCACAGATACGCAGTATTTT.

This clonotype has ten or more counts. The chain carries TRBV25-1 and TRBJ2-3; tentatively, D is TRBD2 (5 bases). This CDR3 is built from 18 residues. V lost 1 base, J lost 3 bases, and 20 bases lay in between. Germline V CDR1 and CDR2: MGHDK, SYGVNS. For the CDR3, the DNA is TGTGCCAGCAGTGAATTCTGGAGGCCGGGGATGGAAACAGATACGCAGTATTTT. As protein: CASSEFWRPGMETDTQYF.

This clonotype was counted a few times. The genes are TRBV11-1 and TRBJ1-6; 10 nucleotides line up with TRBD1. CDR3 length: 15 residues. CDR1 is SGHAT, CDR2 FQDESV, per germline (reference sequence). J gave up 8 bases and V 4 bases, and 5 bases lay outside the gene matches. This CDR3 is CASSSSGTGDSPLHF. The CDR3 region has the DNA TGTGCCAGCAGCTCGTCCGGGACAGGGGATTCACCCCTCCACTTT.

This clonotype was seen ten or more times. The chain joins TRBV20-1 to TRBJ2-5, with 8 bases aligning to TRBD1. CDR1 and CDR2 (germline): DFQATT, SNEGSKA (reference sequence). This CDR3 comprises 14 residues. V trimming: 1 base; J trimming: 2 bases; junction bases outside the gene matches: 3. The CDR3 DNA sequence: TGCAGTGCTAGAGGTCAGGGGGCTCAAGAGACCCAGTACTTC. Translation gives CSARGQGAQETQYF.

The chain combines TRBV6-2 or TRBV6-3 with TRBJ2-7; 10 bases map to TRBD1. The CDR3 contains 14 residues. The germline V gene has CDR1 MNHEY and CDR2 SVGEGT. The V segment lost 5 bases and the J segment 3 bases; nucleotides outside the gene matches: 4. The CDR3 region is CASSPGQGIYEQYF. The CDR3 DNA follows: TGTGCCAGCAGTCCGGGACAGGGGATCTACGAGCAGTACTTC.

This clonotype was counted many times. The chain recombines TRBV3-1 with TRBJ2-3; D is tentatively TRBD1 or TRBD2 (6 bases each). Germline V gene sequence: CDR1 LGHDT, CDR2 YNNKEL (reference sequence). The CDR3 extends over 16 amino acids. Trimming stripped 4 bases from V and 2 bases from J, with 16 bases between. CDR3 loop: CASSRLGRGVTDTQYF. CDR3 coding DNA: TGTGCCAGCAGCCGTCTGGGTAGGGGGGTCACAGATACGCAGTATTTT.

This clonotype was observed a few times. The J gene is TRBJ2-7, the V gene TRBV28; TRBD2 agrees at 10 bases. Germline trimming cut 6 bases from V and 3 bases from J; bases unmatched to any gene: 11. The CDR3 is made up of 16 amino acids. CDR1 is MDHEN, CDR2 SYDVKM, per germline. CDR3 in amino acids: CASRSSLLAGVYEQYF. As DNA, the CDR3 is TGTGCCAGCAGGTCTTCTCTTCTAGCGGGAGTCTACGAGCAGTACTTC.

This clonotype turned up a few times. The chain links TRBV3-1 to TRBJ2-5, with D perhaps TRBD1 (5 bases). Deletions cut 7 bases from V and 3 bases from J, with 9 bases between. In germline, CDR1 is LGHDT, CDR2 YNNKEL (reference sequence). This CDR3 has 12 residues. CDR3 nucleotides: TGTGCCAGCAACAGGAAAAAAGAGACCCAGTACTTC. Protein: CASNRKKETQYF.